Listed here are 21 T cell receptor beta chains from one sample, sequenced in a study of a mutant IDH1 vaccine in newly diagnosed glioma. Time point reported: baseline, week 1 (first vaccination visit). This sample's treatment: pre-vaccination baseline after standard-of-care therapy. Some clones are missing from TCRdb's copy, which holds only in-frame ones; the method was immunoSEQ multiplex PCR. In the table there are tens of thousands of clones, around 82% of which are singletons. The starting material was PBMCs, obtained from a glioma patient treated with radiotherapy, temozolomide or both. The receptor source for this set is a woman between 50 and 59 years old with glioma.

The gene calls are TRBV20-1 and TRBJ2-7; no clear D gene. The V end was cut by 7 bases, the J end by 0 bases, with 7 bases between. The CDR3 runs 11 residues. Per the germline V gene, CDR1 is DFQATT and CDR2 is SNEGSKA (reference sequence). The CDR3 reads CSVGSSYEQYF. CDR3 coding DNA: TGCAGTGTCGGGTCCTCCTACGAGCAGTACTTC.

This clone came up once. J is TRBJ2-2 and V is TRBV5-4, with D perhaps TRBD1 (8 bases). This CDR3 contains 16 residues. V lost 0 bases and J lost 4, with 13 bases in between. Per the germline V gene, CDR1 is SGHNT and CDR2 is YYREEE (reference sequence). The CDR3 reads CASSLGHRGGTGELFF. CDR3 nucleotides: TGTGCCAGCAGCTTGGGGCACAGGGGGGGCACCGGGGAGCTGTTTTTT.

V and J are TRBV11-1 and TRBJ2-7; D tentatively fits TRBD1 or TRBD2 (6 bases each). Germline CDR1 SGHAT, CDR2 FQDESV (reference sequence). Trimming cost V 3 bases and J 5 bases, with 8 bases left between them. The CDR3 is 12 amino acids. DNA for the CDR3: TGTGCCAGCAGCTTCGGGGGCGACGAGCAGTACTTC. The encoded protein is CASSFGGDEQYF.

This clone appeared a few times. The V call is TRBV9, the J call TRBJ2-2; D may be TRBD2 (5 bases). The CDR3 has 17 amino acids. Germline-derived CDR1 and CDR2 are SGDLS and YYNGEE. V lost 0 bases and J 2 bases, leaving 14 bases between the germline ends. CDR3 in amino acids: CASSVAPLDSNTGELFF. In DNA form, the CDR3 reads TGTGCCAGCAGCGTAGCCCCACTGGACTCAAACACCGGGGAGCTGTTTTTT. Based on the CDR3 plus reference TRBV9 and TRBJ2-2, the full variable domain is DSGVTQTPKHLITATGQRVTLRCSPRSGDLSVYWYQQSLDQGLQFLIQYYNGEERAKGNILERFSAQQFPDLHSELNLSSLELGDSALYFCASSVAPLDSNTGELFFGEGSRLTVL.

This rearrangement joins TRBV19 to TRBJ2-7, with a weak D call TRBD1 (6 bases). V gave up 3 bases and J gave up 1 base, with 10 bases separating them. Germline CDR1 LNHDA, CDR2 SQIVND (reference sequence). This CDR3 has 14 amino acids. The CDR3 nucleotides are TGTGCCAGTAGTATGATGGACAGTTCCTACGAGCAGTACTTC. Amino acids: CASSMMDSSYEQYF.

The chain recombines TRBV15 with TRBJ2-7; 8 bases line up with TRBD1. J was trimmed by 3 bases and V by 3 bases; bases with no gene match: 7. CDR1 and CDR2 from the germline V gene are LNHNV and YYDKDF (reference sequence). The CDR3 runs to 15 residues. The CDR3 here is CATSSLDRDNYEQYF. Written as DNA, the CDR3 is TGTGCCACCAGCAGTTTGGACAGGGACAACTACGAGCAGTACTTC.

CDR3 loop: CASSGDRANTIYF. The DNA of the CDR3 is TGTGCCAGCAGCGGGGACAGGGCCAACACCATATATTTT. This rearrangement joins TRBV6-1 to TRBJ1-3; 9 bases line up with TRBD1. Germline V CDR1 and CDR2: MNHNS, SASEGT. With V trimmed by 6 bases and J by 7 bases, 4 bases remained unmatched. The CDR3 length is 13 residues.

This clone was observed a single time. The chain carries TRBV25-1 and TRBJ2-7, with unresolved D. The CDR3 loop spans 11 amino acids. Trimming stripped 4 bases from V and 6 bases from J, with 7 bases between. The germline gives CDR1 MGHDK, CDR2 SYGVNS. Here the CDR3 DNA reads TGTGCCAGCAGTGGTTACACCGAGCAGTACTTC. Encoded protein: CASSGYTEQYF.

This chain uses TRBV11-2 with TRBJ2-3, with TRBD2 matching over 7 bases. The V gene's germline CDR1 is SGHAT and CDR2 FQNNGV. The ends lost 5 bases at V and 5 bases at J; junction bases unmatched: 7. The CDR3 is 14 residues long. In nucleotides, the CDR3 is TGTGCCAGCAGCCTCCCGGGAGGAAGAGATACGCAGTATTTT. This translates into CASSLPGGRDTQYF.

V usage is TRBV27 and J usage is TRBJ1-5; the D is unclear. With 2 bases removed from V and 6 bases from J, the gap between germline ends came to 8 bases. CDR1 and CDR2 from the germline V gene are MNHEY and SMNVEV (reference sequence). This CDR3 is 13 amino acids long. This chain's CDR3 is CASSLVSSQPQHF. The CDR3 nucleotides are TGTGCCAGCAGTTTAGTCAGTTCTCAGCCCCAGCATTTT.

This clone is a singleton in its sample. The chain is built from TRBV7-8 and TRBJ2-2; D uncertain. V lost 3 bases and J lost 3, with 5 bases in between. CDR3 length: 13 residues. Germline loops: CDR1 SGHVS, CDR2 FQNEAQ. The CDR3 DNA reads as TGTGCCAGCAGCTTTGTGTACACCGGGGAGCTGTTTTTT. It translates to CASSFVYTGELFF. The variable domain in full, with the rest retrieved from reference TRBV7-8 and TRBJ2-2, is GAGVSQSPRYKVAKRGQDVALRCDPISGHVSLFWYQQALGQGPEFLTYFQNEAQLDKSGLPSDRFFAERPEGSVSTLKIQRTQQEDSAVYLCASSFVYTGELFFGEGSRLTVL.

The V and J genes are TRBV27 and TRBJ2-1; 8 bases match TRBD2. The CDR3 is 15 residues long. Germline values: CDR1 MNHEY, CDR2 SMNVEV (reference sequence). J lost 5 bases, V lost 6 bases, and 9 bases had no gene match. The CDR3 DNA reads TGTGCCAGCAGCTCCCCCAGCGGGGGACACAATGAGCAGTTCTTC. It specifies CASSSPSGGHNEQFF.

The CDR3 nucleotides are TGCAGCGCCGCCCGCGGGGGGCCGGGGGAGACCCAGTACTTC. Translating gives CSAARGGPGETQYF. The J gene is TRBJ2-5, the V gene TRBV29-1; 8 bases agree with TRBD2. With 7 bases clipped from V and 5 bases from J, the junction kept 12 bases outside the gene matches. Per the germline V gene, CDR1 is SQVTM and CDR2 is ANQGSEA. The CDR3 has 14 amino acids.

CDR3 region: CASSLESKQGLNQPQHF. The DNA of the CDR3 is TGTGCCAGCAGCTTAGAATCAAAGCAGGGCCTCAATCAGCCCCAGCATTTT. The gene calls are TRBV7-9 and TRBJ1-5; the D gene is possibly TRBD1 (5 bases). Germline V gene sequence: CDR1 SEHNR, CDR2 FQNEAQ (reference sequence). This CDR3 comprises 17 residues. V was cut by 1 base and J by 3 bases, with 16 bases left in between.

This clone was recorded once. The chain joins TRBV7-2 to TRBJ2-7; TRBD1 matches 10 bases. The CDR3 contains 16 residues. V was clipped by 5 bases and J by 6 bases; unmatched bases: 13. Germline V gene sequence: CDR1 SGHTA, CDR2 FQGNSA. In DNA form, the CDR3 reads TGTGCCAGCAGCAAGACCGGGACAGGGGTACCGGGCGAGCAGTACTTC. This sequence encodes CASSKTGTGVPGEQYF.

The sample holds one count of this clone. J is TRBJ1-5 and V is TRBV15; D remains ambiguous. Trimming stripped 5 bases from V and 0 bases from J, with 11 bases between. The germline gives CDR1 LNHNV, CDR2 YYDKDF (reference sequence). CDR3 length: 15 residues. CDR3 sequence: CATSGQTYSNQPQHF. The DNA for the CDR3 is TGTGCCACCAGCGGGCAGACTTATAGCAATCAGCCCCAGCATTTT.

The chain combines TRBV6-5 with TRBJ2-7; no firm D call. The germline V gene has CDR1 MNHEY and CDR2 SVGAGI. The CDR3 totals 13 residues. Trimming pared 0 bases from V and 3 bases from J, leaving 6 bases between. CDR3 DNA: TGTGCCAGCAGTTACTCCGGCCTCTACGAGCAGTACTTC. This codes for CASSYSGLYEQYF.

The chain is built from TRBV27 and TRBJ1-2; no clear D. This CDR3 region has 15 residues. The V and J ends lost 4 bases and 4 bases respectively, with 16 bases between them. Looked up from germline, CDR1 is MNHEY and CDR2 is SMNVEV (reference sequence). CDR3 region: CASSSTRFGFYGYTF. The DNA of the CDR3 is TGTGCCAGCAGTTCAACCCGGTTTGGGTTCTATGGCTACACCTTC.

The chain links TRBV19 to TRBJ1-2, with TRBD1 as a possible D gene (6 bases). Germline CDR1 and CDR2: LNHDA and SQIVND (reference sequence). The CDR3 is 11 residues long. The V end was cut by 6 bases, the J end by 4 bases, with 6 bases between. CDR3 loop: CASRDSYGYTF. The CDR3 bases are TGTGCCAGTAGGGACAGCTATGGCTACACCTTC.

J is TRBJ2-2 and V is TRBV6-1; TRBD1 is a possible D gene (6 bases). The CDR3 is made up of 15 amino acids. Germline V gene lookup returns CDR1 MNHNS and CDR2 SASEGT. V lost 2 bases and J lost 4, with 11 bases in between. CDR3: CASSEWGLGTGELFF. In DNA, the CDR3 is TGTGCCAGCAGTGAATGGGGGCTTGGCACCGGGGAGCTGTTTTTT.

The chain couples TRBV2 to TRBJ1-2, with 7 positions matching TRBD1. Germline V lookup: CDR1 SNHLY, CDR2 FYNNEI. The V gene end was trimmed by 6 bases and the J gene end by 7 bases; junction bases not matched to a gene: 8. CDR3 length: 13 amino acids. The CDR3 is CASSAGQVLGYTF. CDR3 in DNA: TGTGCCAGCAGCGCAGGACAGGTCCTTGGCTACACCTTC.